This T cell receptor (beta chain) comes out of a study of shared clonotypes between healthy human individuals. Study details: A couple of women and a few men aged 18 to 49 served as donors. Findings and limits, study-wide: Despite large depth, sorted-subset datasets appeared incompletely sequenced. Estimated clonotype richness was generally higher in naive than memory subsets.

The germline gives CDR1 SEHNR, CDR2 FQNEAQ (reference sequence). The CDR3 spans 15 residues. V shed 7 bases and J shed 3 bases, with 17 bases lying between them. The assay was run at deep level. The protocol was immunoSEQ multiplex PCR, while the TCRdb copy is restricted to in-frame clones and leaves out a portion. This sample yields 650,000 to 700,000 clones, of which around 90% are seen a single time; 30% to 40% belongs to the top ten. With respect to this clone: The target antigen is unknown.

The sequenced material came from memory CD8+ T cells from PBMCs. The sample's subset: CD45RO+ cells pooled with CCR7-negative TemRA cells. V is TRBV7-9 and J is TRBJ2-3; D may be TRBD2 (6 bases). This clonotype was obtained from a man aged 18 to 29 in good health. Some clones in this sample may be carry-over from other donors' samples. DNA for the CDR3: TGTGCCAGCACCTTGGGAGACGGGAGTACAGATACGCAGTATTTT. It specifies CASTLGDGSTDTQYF.